A single T cell receptor beta chain is shown here with its context. Its antigen is still unknown. The CDR3 runs 16 residues. The junction had 4 bases not matched to a gene; V was cut back by 4 bases and J by 3 bases. Germline CDR1 and CDR2: SGHDT and YYEEEE. Before the diagnostic colonoscopy, ulcerative colitis patients were free of immunosuppressive medication. The data originate from a study of pediatric ulcerative colitis. The assay was immunoSEQ multiplex PCR, and TCRdb's table has in-frame clones only and misses some. The table has about 32,000 clones, roughly four fifths seen once; the top ten hold 3.5% to 4.5%. Study findings and constraints: Blood-rectal clonal overlap within each person was significantly higher in ulcerative colitis patients than controls. Acute severe colitis showed lower rectal diversity from clonal expansions.

The TCR sequence derives from a boy aged 5-17 years with severe ulcerative colitis. Sequencing was done on a sample of blood. The chain recombines TRBV5-6 with TRBJ2-1; 13 bases fit TRBD2. CDR3 region: CASSLGTSGVYNEQFF. As DNA, the CDR3 is TGTGCCAGCAGCCTGGGGACTAGCGGGGTCTACAATGAGCAGTTCTTC.